The 14 T cell receptor beta chains presented below share a single source sample, sequenced in a study of T cell responses to AZD1222 COVID-19 vaccine. Profiling relied on immunoSEQ multiplex PCR, and the TCRdb table lists in-frame clones only, not all of them. In the table there are 90,000 to 110,000 clones, roughly 90% of which are singletons. This specimen was peripheral blood, taken on day 0 of AZD1222 vaccination. The receptor source for this set is an adult in good health.

The chain recombines TRBV3-1 (or the pseudogene TRBV3-2) with TRBJ1-1, with 9 nucleotides matching TRBD1. The CDR3 runs 15 residues. Trimming at V came to 4 bases and at J to 6 bases, leaving 9 bases not matched to a gene. Germline V CDR1 and CDR2: LGHDT, YNNKEL (reference sequence). The CDR3, as DNA: TGTGCCAGCAGCCTATCGGGACAGGGCGTCGCTGAAGCTTTCTTT. Protein product: CASSLSGQGVAEAFF.

V is TRBV5-8 and J is TRBJ1-1; 7 bases map to TRBD1. This CDR3 has 13 amino acids. Germline trimming cut 4 bases from V and 7 bases from J; bases unmatched to any gene: 7. CDR1 and CDR2 (germline): SGHTS, YDEGEE. CDR3 coding DNA: TGTGCCAGCAGCAGGGGACAGCAGTATGAAGCTTTCTTT. It is translated as CASSRGQQYEAFF. The full variable domain, completed using reference TRBV5-8 and TRBJ1-1, is EAGVTQSPTHLIKTRGQQATLRCSPISGHTSVYWYQQALGLGLQFLLWYDEGEERNRGNFPPRFSGRQFPNYSSELNVNALELEDSALYLCASSRGQQYEAFFGQGTRLTVV.

This chain joins TRBV6-2 or TRBV6-3 and TRBJ2-7; no firm D call. Germline CDR1 is MNHEY and CDR2 is SVGEGT. CDR3 size: 11 residues. Trimming shortened V by 6 bases and J by 4 bases, and 7 bases separated the two germline ends. The CDR3 region is CASSDGYEQYF. The CDR3 DNA is TGTGCCAGCAGCGACGGGTACGAGCAGTACTTC.

This clone was observed a handful of times. The CDR3 coding sequence is TGTGCCAGCAAGCCCCTCCAGGCTGCCTATGGCTACACCTTC. It translates to CASKPLQAAYGYTF. The chain combines TRBV2 with TRBJ1-2; D call uncertain. The germline gives CDR1 SNHLY, CDR2 FYNNEI. The CDR3 is 14 residues long. V lost 7 bases to trimming and J lost 4 bases, with 16 bases between them.

The J gene is TRBJ1-2, the V gene TRBV7-2; 10 nucleotides agree with TRBD1. Unmatched junction bases numbered 11, after V lost 6 bases and J lost 7 bases. The germline V gene encodes CDR1 SGHTA and CDR2 FQGNSA. The CDR3 loop spans 15 amino acids. The CDR3 reads CASRVGTGVGGGYTF. The CDR3 DNA sequence: TGTGCCAGCAGGGTCGGGACAGGGGTTGGCGGTGGCTACACCTTC.

J is TRBJ2-1 and V is TRBV11-2, with D tentatively TRBD2 (6 bases). The germline V gene has CDR1 SGHAT and CDR2 FQNNGV. V lost 5 bases to trimming and J lost 5 bases, with 19 bases between them. CDR3 length: 16 residues. The CDR3 loop reads CASSTRDWGIHNEQFF. CDR3 bases: TGTGCCAGCAGCACCCGGGACTGGGGGATCCACAATGAGCAGTTCTTC. The entire variable domain, with the rest obtained from reference TRBV11-2 and TRBJ2-1, is as follows: EAGVAQSPRYKIIEKRQSVAFWCNPISGHATLYWYQQILGQGPKLLIQFQNNGVVDDSQLPKDRFSAERLKGVDSTLKIQPAKLEDSAVYLCASSTRDWGIHNEQFFGPGTRLTVL.

The chain recombines TRBV28 with TRBJ2-3; 11 nucleotides match TRBD2. From germline, CDR1 is MDHEN and CDR2 SYDVKM. Trimming removed 5 bases from V and 11 bases from J; junction bases left unmatched: 9. This CDR3 spans 14 amino acids. In nucleotides, the CDR3 is TGTGCCAGCAGTCCCCGGGTAGCGGGGGGGTTGCAGTATTTT. It translates to CASSPRVAGGLQYF.

The V gene is TRBV30, the J gene TRBJ2-7; the match to TRBD1 covers 10 bases. The germline V gene encodes CDR1 GTSNPN and CDR2 SVGIG (reference sequence). The CDR3 sequence is 16 residues long. J was trimmed by 4 bases and V by 7 bases; bases with no gene match: 16. In nucleotides, the CDR3 is TGTGCCTTGCTCCCTATGCCGGGACAGGGGAGATACGAGCAGTACTTC. Protein: CALLPMPGQGRYEQYF.

The chain uses TRBV6-2 or TRBV6-3 and TRBJ1-3; the match to TRBD1 covers 7 bases. The germline gives CDR1 MNHEY, CDR2 SVGEGT. The ends lost 2 bases at V and 5 bases at J; junction bases unmatched: 3. The length of the CDR3 is 14 residues. The chain's CDR3 is CASSYNRGRNTIYF. Written as DNA, the CDR3 is TGTGCCAGCAGTTACAACAGGGGAAGAAACACCATATATTTT.

This chain uses TRBV7-9 with TRBJ1-1, with 9 bases identical to TRBD1. The length of the CDR3 is 15 residues. In germline, CDR1 is SEHNR, CDR2 FQNEAQ (reference sequence). Germline trimming cut 5 bases from V and 7 bases from J; bases unmatched to any gene: 11. The CDR3 sequence is CASSGKGQGGVEAFF. In DNA, the CDR3 is TGTGCCAGCAGCGGGAAGGGACAGGGTGGCGTTGAAGCTTTCTTT.

This clone has only one observation. The CDR3: CASSLRTGDGYTF. CDR3 nucleotides: TGTGCCAGCAGCCTTAGGACAGGAGATGGCTACACCTTC. The chain employs TRBV7-2 and TRBJ1-2; 7 positions agree with TRBD1. The V gene's germline CDR1 is SGHTA and CDR2 FQGNSA. The CDR3 extends over 13 amino acids. J gave up 6 bases and V 5 bases, and 6 bases lay outside the gene matches.

The rearrangement links TRBV9 to TRBJ2-3; 9 bases fit TRBD2. Germline V gene data show CDR1 as SGDLS and CDR2 as YYNGEE. The CDR3 length is 15 residues. V gave up 4 bases and J gave up 2 bases; unmatched junction bases: 5. CDR3 residues: CASSSLAGSTDTQYF. CDR3 DNA: TGTGCCAGCAGCTCGCTAGCGGGATCCACAGATACGCAGTATTTT.

The rearrangement joins TRBV19 to TRBJ2-6, with 9 bases that match TRBD1. J lost 0 bases, V lost 5 bases, and 8 bases had no gene match. The CDR3 is made up of 18 amino acids. Germline assignment: CDR1 LNHDA and CDR2 SQIVND (reference sequence). The CDR3 bases are TGTGCCAGTAGTCTACAGGGGGCCTTCTTCTCTGGGGCCAACGTCCTGACTTTC. Translated: CASSLQGAFFSGANVLTF.

The chain couples TRBV4-2 to TRBJ1-6; 8 bases are a match to TRBD1. This CDR3 is built from 19 residues. Germline V lookup: CDR1 LGHNA, CDR2 YNFKEQ. With V trimmed by 4 bases and J by 10 bases, 21 bases remained unmatched. CDR3 protein: CASSPQESTPRTGRSPLHF. The CDR3 DNA is TGTGCCAGCAGCCCTCAAGAGTCCACCCCCCGGACAGGGCGGTCACCCCTCCACTTT.